This T cell receptor (beta chain) was sequenced during a study of identifying expanded T cells in peripheral blood. Findings and limits, study-wide: About 1.2 clones differed between technical replicates, versus roughly 17 and 20 over time. Approximately two-week clone count variance significantly increased as total template count grew.

As to this clone: The antigen remains undetermined.

The V end lost 4 bases, the J end lost 7 bases, and 16 bases lay between the germline ends. From germline, CDR1 is ENHRY and CDR2 SYGVKD. There are 14 residues in the CDR3. Collection occurred without any documented infections or immune events in donors. Libraries were prepared by immunoSEQ multiplex PCR; TCRdb keeps only in-frame clonotypes and omits some of them. Of some 99,000 clones in the sample, around 90% were seen once. The origin of this receptor is a person between 18 and 69 years old in good health. The chain combines TRBV10-3 with TRBJ1-2, with D perhaps TRBD1 (5 bases). The material sequenced was blood. CDR3 DNA sequence: TGTGCCATCAGTGTTCCCTCCGCAGGGAGTGGCTACACCTTC. Protein: CAISVPSAGSGYTF.